This entry features one T cell receptor beta chain sequence. Per the germline V gene, CDR1 is KGHSH and CDR2 is LQKENI. This CDR3 has 16 amino acids. The V end was cut by 1 base, the J end by 1 base, with 13 bases between. The data originate from a study of blood T cell repertoires in COVID-19. Across the whole study: PBMCs, B-cell-depleted T cells, or T cells were the source of the cDNA or gDNA that made up the material.

Assay: immunoSEQ multiplex PCR; the TCRdb copy retains only in-frame clones and omits some. The sample shows fewer than 250,000 clones, more than 75% of them seen only once. The clonotype originates from a human donor in a cohort sampled during active COVID-19. Sequenced: peripheral blood. This chain uses TRBV18 with TRBJ2-5; tentative D call: TRBD2 (6 bases). The CDR3 coding sequence is TGTGCCAGCTCACCACGCGGACCGGGACTCCAAGAGACCCAGTACTTC. This sequence encodes CASSPRGPGLQETQYF.